The T cell receptor (beta chain) described here comes from a study of cytomegalovirus exposure and HLA in healthy donors. Study as a whole: Unique TCRs numbering 75 million to 95 million, obtained from HLA-typed donors, made up an early data release. Study-wide results and caveats: Generally TCR sequences proved uncommon, though certain public TCRs appeared in numerous donors. Donor immune exposure was known only as CMV serostatus.

Of note for this clone: What it binds is unknown.

PCR employed 60 Vbeta and 13 Jbeta primers. Produced via immunoSEQ multiplex PCR; TCRdb's table is partial and in-frame only. The profile shows approximately 120,000 clones, less than 80% of them singletons. Trimming took off 6 bases at V and 2 bases at J, with 13 bases between the two ends. This CDR3 has 15 residues. Looked up from germline, CDR1 is WNHNN and CDR2 is SYGVQD (reference sequence). Sequenced material: PBMCs. This clonotype was obtained from a man aged 25 to 40 in good health and CMV-seronegative. The rearrangement uses TRBV10-1 and TRBJ2-2, with a tentative D call TRBD1 (6 bases). CDR3 amino acids: CASSPAGGNTGELFF. The CDR3 nucleotides are TGCGCCAGCAGCCCCGCTGGGGGCAACACCGGGGAGCTGTTTTTT.